This is a list of T cell receptor beta chains from one sample in a study of blood T cell repertoires in COVID-19. The protocol was immunoSEQ multiplex PCR, while the TCRdb copy is restricted to in-frame clones and leaves out a portion. The data show 55,000 to 65,000 clones, with 65% to 80% seen just once and 3% to 4% held by the top ten. Sequenced sample: peripheral blood. The receptors derive from a man aged 60-69 years with acute or convalescent COVID-19. Each CDR3 is given with its conserved first and last residue. Fields, in order: V gene, J gene, clone size, D gene, CDR3 DNA, CDR3 protein. A D gene is named only where the DNA matches it firmly. Not all rows give a size; the values are once, few, many and, for expanded clones, a class.

V: TRBV7-8; J: TRBJ1-2; size: .; D: .; DNA: TGTGCCAGCAGCTTAGTTACAGGATCGTATTTTGGTGGCTACACCTTC; CDR3: CASSLVTGSYFGGYTF
V: TRBV27; J: TRBJ2-7; size: .; D: TRBD1; DNA: TGTGCCAGCAGTATAGGACAGGGTGGCTACGAGCAGTACTTC; CDR3: CASSIGQGGYEQYF
V: TRBV7-2; J: TRBJ2-3; size: .; D: .; DNA: TGTGCCAGCAGCTTTAGCAGCGGGGATACGCAGTATTTT; CDR3: CASSFSSGDTQYF
V: TRBV30; J: TRBJ2-7; size: .; D: .; DNA: TGTGCCTGGAGTAGAGGGCCCTACGAGCAGTACTTC; CDR3: CAWSRGPYEQYF
V: TRBV12-3/TRBV12-4; J: TRBJ1-1; size: .; D: .; DNA: TGTGCCAGCAGTTTAACCCCCCGGGCTGAAGCTTTCTTT; CDR3: CASSLTPRAEAFF
V: TRBV4-3; J: TRBJ2-7; size: .; D: TRBD1; DNA: TGCGCCAGCAGCCAAGGGGGACAGGGTTACGAGCAGTACTTC; CDR3: CASSQGGQGYEQYF
V: TRBV14; J: TRBJ1-6; size: .; D: .; DNA: TGTGCCAGCACGGACAGCATGAATTCACCCCTCCACTTT; CDR3: CASTDSMNSPLHF
V: TRBV7-9; J: TRBJ1-1; size: few; D: .; DNA: TGTGCCAGCAGCGGGGGGGACACTGAAGCTTTCTTT; CDR3: CASSGGDTEAFF
V: TRBV7-8; J: TRBJ1-2; size: .; D: .; DNA: TGTGCCAGCAGCTTAGCGGCAACAGGGTATGGCTACACCTTC; CDR3: CASSLAATGYGYTF
V: TRBV30; J: TRBJ1-1; size: .; D: TRBD1; DNA: TGTGCCTGGAGTCCTCGGGGGACAGTTATGAACACTGAAGCTTTCTTT; CDR3: CAWSPRGTVMNTEAFF
V: TRBV19; J: TRBJ2-5; size: .; D: .; DNA: TGTGCCAGTAGGGGCGGGGACAGCATAAGGGAGACCCAGTACTTC; CDR3: CASRGGDSIRETQYF
V: TRBV30; J: TRBJ1-1; size: few; D: .; DNA: TGTGCCTGGAGTGTACCTTTGGGGGCGGGTATGCCTTTCTTT; CDR3: CAWSVPLGAGMPFF
V: TRBV18; J: TRBJ1-1; size: .; D: .; DNA: TGTGCCAGCTCACAGCGTAGGGGGGCTTTCTTT; CDR3: CASSQRRGAFF
V: TRBV30; J: TRBJ1-3; size: few; D: .; DNA: TGTGCCTGGAGCCCCCCCCGCTCTGGAAACACCATATATTTT; CDR3: CAWSPPRSGNTIYF
V: TRBV5-4; J: TRBJ2-7; size: few; D: TRBD2; DNA: TGTGCCAGCAGCTTGGCGGGAGGACAAAACTACGAGCAGTACTTC; CDR3: CASSLAGGQNYEQYF
V: TRBV18; J: TRBJ2-2; size: .; D: TRBD1; DNA: TGTGCCAGCTCGGGACAGGGAGACACCGGGGAGCTGTTTTTT; CDR3: CASSGQGDTGELFF
V: TRBV18; J: TRBJ2-1; size: .; D: TRBD2; DNA: TGTGCCAGCTCACCACCTTGGACTAGCGGGTATACCTACAATGAGCAGTTCTTC; CDR3: CASSPPWTSGYTYNEQFF
V: TRBV28; J: TRBJ1-3; size: once; D: .; DNA: TGTGCCAGCAGTGGGGCACTCTCTGGAAACACCATATATTTT; CDR3: CASSGALSGNTIYF
V: TRBV27; J: TRBJ2-5; size: .; D: TRBD1; DNA: TGTGCCAGCAGTTCCTGGACAGGAAAAGAGACCCAGTACTTC; CDR3: CASSSWTGKETQYF
V: TRBV19; J: TRBJ1-1; size: few; D: TRBD1; DNA: TGTGCCAGTAGTAGGACAGGCCCCATGAACACTGAAGCTTTCTTT; CDR3: CASSRTGPMNTEAFF
V: TRBV5-6; J: TRBJ1-2; size: .; D: .; DNA: TGTGCCAGCAGCTGGGTGACAGCCTATGGCTACACCTTC; CDR3: CASSWVTAYGYTF
V: TRBV29-1; J: TRBJ2-3; size: .; D: TRBD1; DNA: TGCAGCGTCGACGGACAGGGGACAGATACGCAGTATTTT; CDR3: CSVDGQGTDTQYF
V: TRBV21-1; J: TRBJ2-3; size: .; D: .; DNA: TGTGCCAGCAGCAAACCCCCCCTCCGCGCAGGGGCAGATACGCAGTATTTT; CDR3: CASSKPPLRAGADTQYF
V: TRBV29-1; J: TRBJ2-1; size: .; D: .; DNA: TGCAGCGTCGCCGGGGTGGCCTACAATGAGCAGTTCTTC; CDR3: CSVAGVAYNEQFF
V: TRBV4-1; J: TRBJ2-5; size: few; D: .; DNA: TGCGCCAGCAGCCAAGAGGGCGGGGCGGAGACCCAGTACTTC; CDR3: CASSQEGGAETQYF
V: TRBV5-1; J: TRBJ2-5; size: .; D: TRBD2; DNA: TGCGCCAGCAGCTTGGAGGCGGGAGTCGGGGAGACCCAGTACTTC; CDR3: CASSLEAGVGETQYF
V: TRBV6-4; J: TRBJ1-3; size: .; D: .; DNA: TGTGCCAGCAGTGCCCCGGGAGCCTATCGAAACACCATATATTTT; CDR3: CASSAPGAYRNTIYF
V: TRBV11-2; J: TRBJ2-2; size: few; D: .; DNA: TGTGCCAGCAGGGCACCCCGCTCCGGGAAGAGATGGACCGGGGAGCTGTTTTTT; CDR3: CASRAPRSGKRWTGELFF
V: TRBV7-9; J: TRBJ2-1; size: few; D: TRBD2; DNA: TGTGCCAGCAGCGCCTTCGGGACTAGCGGGAGGGTACTCAATGAGCAGTTCTTC; CDR3: CASSAFGTSGRVLNEQFF
V: TRBV28; J: TRBJ2-7; size: .; D: .; DNA: TGTGCCAGCAGTTTACCCCTCCTAGCAAGCGAGCAGTACTTC; CDR3: CASSLPLLASEQYF
V: TRBV11-3; J: TRBJ2-1; size: .; D: TRBD2; DNA: TGTGCCAGCAGCTTAGGTAGGACTAGCGGGAGTGGGGGCGCTGAGCAGTTCTTC; CDR3: CASSLGRTSGSGGAEQFF
V: TRBV19; J: TRBJ2-1; size: .; D: .; DNA: TGTGCCAGTAGTATAAAGGCAGGTTTCGATGAGCAGTTCTTC; CDR3: CASSIKAGFDEQFF
V: TRBV2; J: TRBJ2-2; size: .; D: .; DNA: TGTGCCAGCAGTGAAGCGCGAGAAATCGGGGAGCTGTTTTTT; CDR3: CASSEAREIGELFF
V: TRBV30; J: TRBJ1-3; size: .; D: TRBD1; DNA: TGTGCCTCCCGGACAGGAGCCGGAAACACCATATATTTT; CDR3: CASRTGAGNTIYF
V: TRBV28; J: TRBJ1-2; size: .; D: TRBD1; DNA: TGTGCCAGTTCCGGGACAGGGGTATATGGCTACACCTTC; CDR3: CASSGTGVYGYTF
V: TRBV27; J: TRBJ1-2; size: .; D: .; DNA: TGTGCCAGCAGCCCTGGGGCCTCCTATGGCTACACCTTC; CDR3: CASSPGASYGYTF
V: TRBV27; J: TRBJ2-6; size: .; D: TRBD2; DNA: TGTGCCAGCGGGAGACTAGCGGGAGATGGGGCCAACGTCCTGACTTTC; CDR3: CASGRLAGDGANVLTF
V: TRBV7-9; J: TRBJ1-2; size: .; D: .; DNA: TGTGCCAGCAGCTTATCGGACAGCTACTATGGCTACACCTTC; CDR3: CASSLSDSYYGYTF
V: TRBV7-2; J: TRBJ2-7; size: .; D: TRBD1; DNA: TGTGCCAGCAGCTTATACAGGACAGGGACGTACGAGCAGTACTTC; CDR3: CASSLYRTGTYEQYF
V: TRBV19; J: TRBJ2-1; size: .; D: TRBD2; DNA: TGTGCCAGTAGTATGGGGCCCTTAGCGGGAGGCCGCAATGAGCAGTTCTTC; CDR3: CASSMGPLAGGRNEQFF
V: TRBV7-9; J: TRBJ2-7; size: once; D: .; DNA: TGTGCCAGCAGCCCCCACCGGCGGGGTCCCTACGAGCAGTACTTC; CDR3: CASSPHRRGPYEQYF
V: TRBV7-6; J: TRBJ2-7; size: .; D: TRBD2; DNA: TGTGCCAGCAGCTCCGCGGGAGTGAGCGAGCAGTACTTC; CDR3: CASSSAGVSEQYF
V: TRBV5-1; J: TRBJ2-1; size: .; D: TRBD2; DNA: TGCGCCAGCAGCCGCACCGGGACTAGCGGGTTGGTCTCCTACAATGAGCAGTTCTTC; CDR3: CASSRTGTSGLVSYNEQFF
V: TRBV5-5; J: TRBJ1-1; size: .; D: .; DNA: TGTGCCAGCAGCTCCCCAGGGACAGAAGCTTTCTTT; CDR3: CASSSPGTEAFF
V: TRBV30; J: TRBJ2-5; size: .; D: .; DNA: TGTGCCTGGAGTGTAGAGGGCGAAGAGACCCAGTACTTC; CDR3: CAWSVEGEETQYF
V: TRBV9; J: TRBJ1-4; size: .; D: TRBD1; DNA: TGTGCCAGCAGCGTAGCTCCGACAGGGGGCGCAGGAAAACTGTTTTTT; CDR3: CASSVAPTGGAGKLFF
V: TRBV7-3; J: TRBJ2-2; size: .; D: .; DNA: TGTGCCAGCAGCTTAAGTCTAGCAGTGAACACCGGGGAGCTGTTTTTT; CDR3: CASSLSLAVNTGELFF
V: TRBV7-2; J: TRBJ1-5; size: .; D: TRBD1; DNA: TGTGCCAGCAGCCTGGACAGGGGGTATCAGCCCCAGCATTTT; CDR3: CASSLDRGYQPQHF
V: TRBV7-2; J: TRBJ2-7; size: .; D: TRBD2; DNA: TGTGCCAGCAGCTCCCATCGAGGGACTAGCGGGAGGGAGTCCTACGAGCAGTACTTC; CDR3: CASSSHRGTSGRESYEQYF
V: TRBV7-3; J: TRBJ2-6; size: .; D: .; DNA: TGTGCCAGCACCTTACTGCCAGGGCAGAGGGGGGCCAACGTCCTGACTTTC; CDR3: CASTLLPGQRGANVLTF
V: TRBV14; J: TRBJ1-2; size: few; D: .; DNA: TGTGCCAGCAGCCCCTTGACAGGCTATGGCTACACCTTC; CDR3: CASSPLTGYGYTF
V: TRBV30; J: TRBJ1-2; size: once; D: .; DNA: TGTGCCTGGAGTGTACTCAGGTACTATGGCTACACCTTC; CDR3: CAWSVLRYYGYTF
V: TRBV10-3; J: TRBJ1-1; size: .; D: .; DNA: TGTGCCATCTGGAACCCCGGGATTAAGGACACTGAAGCTTTCTTT; CDR3: CAIWNPGIKDTEAFF
V: TRBV9; J: TRBJ2-6; size: .; D: TRBD1; DNA: TGTGCCAGCAAAACCGGGACAGGGGCTGGGGCCAACGTCCTGACTTTC; CDR3: CASKTGTGAGANVLTF
V: TRBV5-1; J: TRBJ2-7; size: .; D: TRBD2; DNA: TGCGCCAGCAGCAGCGGGACTAGCGGGAACCTCTACGAGCAGTACTTC; CDR3: CASSSGTSGNLYEQYF
V: TRBV7-8; J: TRBJ2-3; size: .; D: TRBD2; DNA: TGTGCCAGCAGCTTCGGGACTAGCGGGAGCGGGGATACGCAGTATTTT; CDR3: CASSFGTSGSGDTQYF
V: TRBV9; J: TRBJ1-2; size: .; D: .; DNA: TGTGCCAGCAGCGTACTCGGGGAATTGAGTGGCTACACCTTC; CDR3: CASSVLGELSGYTF
V: TRBV28; J: TRBJ2-7; size: .; D: .; DNA: TGTGCCAGCAGTTCTAACTACGAGCAGTACTTC; CDR3: CASSSNYEQYF
V: TRBV3-1/TRBV3-2; J: TRBJ2-2; size: .; D: .; DNA: TGTGCCAGCAGCCAATCCTTAGCTAGCACCGGGGAGCTGTTTTTT; CDR3: CASSQSLASTGELFF